This is a list of T cell receptor beta chains from one sample in a study of blood T cell repertoires in COVID-19. The assay was immunoSEQ multiplex PCR, and TCRdb's table has in-frame clones only and misses some. The repertoire holds 200,000 to 250,000 clones, with roughly nine tenths as singletons. Sequenced input: PBMCs or T cells enriched from blood (not recorded which). These TCRs come from a woman aged 25 to 45 who had recovered from COVID-19. The conserved cysteine and the conserved F or W are not part of the CDR3 here. Fields, in order: V gene, J gene, CDR3 protein.

v_call: TRBV10-3
j_call: TRBJ2-3
cdr3_aa: AIHPGTGGADTQY

v_call: TRBV9
j_call: TRBJ2-1
cdr3_aa: ASSASGAAYNEQF

v_call: TRBV29-1
j_call: TRBJ1-5
cdr3_aa: SVSTGGQPQH

v_call: TRBV14
j_call: TRBJ2-5
cdr3_aa: ASSQGTVDQETQY

v_call: TRBV2
j_call: TRBJ2-1
cdr3_aa: ASDSGVYNEQF

v_call: TRBV9
j_call: TRBJ2-1
cdr3_aa: ASSGTSQSSYNEQF

v_call: TRBV29-1
j_call: TRBJ1-1
cdr3_aa: SVDVPTGEAF

v_call: TRBV9
j_call: TRBJ2-3
cdr3_aa: ASSPDFDPQY

v_call: TRBV3-1/TRBV3-2
j_call: TRBJ2-6
cdr3_aa: ASSRFGQSGANVLT

v_call: TRBV19
j_call: TRBJ1-4
cdr3_aa: ASKRTGFNEKLF

v_call: TRBV7-2
j_call: TRBJ1-2
cdr3_aa: ASSSTGTEYGYT